In its sample, the clone carrying this TCR beta chain was seen many times. The antigen remains undetermined. The data derive from a study of T cells in Graves' hyperthyroidism and ophthalmopathy. Findings and caveats of the study: Stable hyperthyroidism was separated from ophthalmopathy by a model based on 13 V-J features.

RNA transcripts yielded amplified TCR beta CDR3 regions. The TCR CDR3 was amplified in a first-round RT-PCR using the HTBI primer set. A single record per CDR3 protein comes from TCRdb applying MiXCR to the multiplex PCR reads. Among approximately 710,000 distinct CDR3 sequences listed, 17% were seen once. Reasons for excluding patients were uncontrolled infection, other autoimmune disease, pregnancy or lactation. Between the trimmed V and J ends, which lost 6 bases and 8 bases, there was a span of 16 bases. The CDR3 spans 14 residues. The chain joins TRBV12-3 or TRBV12-4 to TRBJ1-4; D perhaps matches TRBD1 (5 bases). The clonotype originates from a man aged 50-59 years with Graves' hyperthyroidism. Sequences were obtained from blood. CDR3 region: CASRSGTDGEKLFF. The DNA of the CDR3 is TGTGCCAGCAGGTCCGGGACGGATGGCGAAAAACTGTTTTTT.